This passage covers 28 T cell receptor beta chains from one sample sequenced in a study of early T cells in non-severe SARS-CoV-2 infection. TCRdb itself ran the 5' RACE reads through MiXCR, one entry per CDR3 protein. The table records about 100,000 distinct CDR3 sequences, around 13% of them present only once. Material: whole blood. All receptors derive from an adult who was a healthcare worker with PCR-confirmed SARS-CoV-2 infection or an uninfected control (not recorded which).

This clonotype came up a few times. V and J are TRBV5-4 and TRBJ2-3, with D hard to call. CDR3 length: 16 residues. V dropped 2 bases and J dropped 2 bases, with 15 bases sitting between them. Germline V gene sequence: CDR1 SGHNT, CDR2 YYREEE (reference sequence). In nucleotides, the CDR3 is TGTGCCAGCAGCTTTCTGGAACGGCCAAACACAGATACGCAGTATTTT. It specifies CASSFLERPNTDTQYF.

The CDR3 bases are TGTGCCTCCTCGACAGGGGATAGCGGCTACACCTTC. It specifies CASSTGDSGYTF. The chain uses TRBV10-3 and TRBJ1-2, with TRBD1 matching over 8 bases. This CDR3 has 12 residues. V gave up 11 bases and J gave up 8 bases; unmatched junction bases: 10. Per the germline V gene, CDR1 is ENHRY and CDR2 is SYGVKD.

This clonotype appeared a few times. This sequence joins TRBV9 and TRBJ2-1; D gene unclear. Germline-derived CDR1 and CDR2 are SGDLS and YYNGEE. The CDR3 has 13 residues. The V gene lost 0 bases and the J gene lost 8 bases, with 9 bases spanning the gap. In DNA form, the CDR3 reads TGTGCCAGCAGCGTAGAGGCGAGCCATGAGCAGTTCTTC. It specifies CASSVEASHEQFF.

This clonotype was observed at least ten times. CDR3 amino acids: CASSTGAGGGYNEQFF. In DNA, the CDR3 is TGCGCCAGCAGCACTGGGGCGGGAGGGGGTTACAATGAGCAGTTCTTC. The chain uses TRBV5-1 and TRBJ2-1; 9 positions agree with TRBD2. Unmatched junction bases numbered 9, after V lost 4 bases and J lost 4 bases. The V gene's germline CDR1 is SGHRS and CDR2 YFSETQ. The length of the CDR3 is 16 residues.

CDR3 in DNA: TGTGCCAGCAGTACCGGGACTAGAGACACCGGGGAGCTGTTTTTT. Translated, it gives CASSTGTRDTGELFF. V and J are TRBV28 and TRBJ2-2; 8 nucleotides align to TRBD2. The CDR3 is 15 residues long. Germline V lookup: CDR1 MDHEN, CDR2 SYDVKM. The trim removed 5 bases at V and 3 bases at J, leaving 5 bases unmatched.

In its sample, this clonotype was seen many times. V and J are TRBV28 and TRBJ1-5; D possibly corresponds to TRBD1 (5 bases). Deletions cut 7 bases from V and 7 bases from J, with 11 bases between. This CDR3 is 12 amino acids long. Germline lookup yields CDR1 MDHEN and CDR2 SYDVKM. In nucleotides, the CDR3 is TGTGCCAGCACGGGGGGAAAACAGCCCCAGCATTTT. Its protein is CASTGGKQPQHF.

The chain recombines TRBV15 with TRBJ1-5, with unresolved D. The V end was cut by 4 bases, the J end by 5 bases, with 12 bases between. Germline-derived CDR1 and CDR2 are LNHNV and YYDKDF (reference sequence). The CDR3 runs 14 residues. CDR3 bases: TGTGCCACCAGCACCCGGATTACGGATCAGCCCCAGCATTTT. Its protein product is CATSTRITDQPQHF.

The rearrangement links TRBV28 to TRBJ1-6, with no clear D. Per the germline V gene, CDR1 is MDHEN and CDR2 is SYDVKM. The CDR3 contains 14 residues. Deletions cut 2 bases from V and 9 bases from J, with 11 bases between. CDR3: CASSLGRLGSPLHF. The CDR3 DNA is TGTGCCAGCAGTTTAGGGAGACTCGGTTCACCCCTCCACTTT.

Ten or more counts support this clonotype. V usage is TRBV6-2 or TRBV6-3 and J usage is TRBJ2-7; TRBD2 matches 7 bases. CDR1 is MNHEY, CDR2 SVGEGT, per germline. The CDR3 runs 13 residues. The V segment lost 4 bases and the J segment 5 bases; nucleotides outside the gene matches: 5. The CDR3 protein is CASSSSSGNEQYF. CDR3 in DNA: TGTGCCAGCAGTTCCTCTAGCGGAAACGAGCAGTACTTC.

The V call is TRBV5-6, the J call TRBJ2-7; D not certain. V lost 4 bases, J lost 0 bases, and 17 bases lay in between. The CDR3 runs 16 residues. Germline V gene lookup returns CDR1 SGHDT and CDR2 YYEEEE. The CDR3 spells CASSTFRTASSYEQYF. The CDR3 DNA reads TGTGCCAGCAGCACTTTTCGGACGGCGAGCTCCTACGAGCAGTACTTC.

V and J are TRBV7-2 and TRBJ2-5, with TRBD2 identical over 7 bases. The length of the CDR3 is 14 residues. V lost 2 bases, J lost 3 bases, and 3 bases stayed unmatched. Germline V gene lookup returns CDR1 SGHTA and CDR2 FQGNSA. Here the CDR3 DNA reads TGTGCCAGCAGCTTACGTCGGGGGGAAGAGACCCAGTACTTC. Its translation: CASSLRRGEETQYF.

Many counts were recorded for this clonotype. This chain links TRBV11-2 with TRBJ2-2; the match to TRBD2 covers 7 bases. The CDR3 is made up of 15 amino acids. The V and J ends lost 5 bases and 4 bases, in that order; junction bases with no gene match: 7. The germline gives CDR1 SGHAT, CDR2 FQNNGV. CDR3 loop: CASSPPGEGTGELFF. CDR3 DNA sequence: TGTGCCAGCAGCCCGCCGGGGGAGGGCACCGGGGAGCTGTTTTTT.

There are a few counts of this clonotype. The chain joins TRBV28 to TRBJ2-7; tentative D call: TRBD1 (6 bases). Trimming pared 2 bases from V and 3 bases from J, leaving 17 bases between. Germline V gene sequence: CDR1 MDHEN, CDR2 SYDVKM. This CDR3 comprises 16 residues. In nucleotides, the CDR3 is TGTGCCAGCAGTTTAACCCCTCGACAGGTGAACTACGAGCAGTACTTC. This codes for CASSLTPRQVNYEQYF.

This clonotype was seen a handful of times. The chain is built from TRBV6-6 and TRBJ2-7; D unresolved. V was trimmed by 6 bases and J by 6 bases, leaving 21 bases between them. The CDR3 totals 15 residues. Germline CDR1 is MNHNY and CDR2 is SVGAGI (reference sequence). CDR3 sequence (DNA): TGTGCCAGCAGCTATATGACCCCCAATCTCCTCGAGCAGTACTTC. This translates into CASSYMTPNLLEQYF.

This clonotype was picked up a small number of times. The chain couples TRBV5-6 to TRBJ1-1, with no clear D. Trimming took 1 base from V and 7 from J, leaving 8 bases between them. Germline CDR1 SGHDT, CDR2 YYEEEE. CDR3 size: 12 residues. The CDR3 protein is CASSLSDHEAFF. The DNA for the CDR3 is TGTGCCAGCAGCTTGAGTGACCATGAAGCTTTCTTT.

This clonotype appeared many times. The chain joins TRBV11-2 to TRBJ2-3, with D perhaps matching TRBD2 (5 bases). CDR3 length: 19 residues. Germline V lookup: CDR1 SGHAT, CDR2 FQNNGV. V was shortened by 2 bases and J by 2 bases, with 23 bases between the two germline ends. The CDR3 sequence: CASSLYPRAAAADTDTQYF. DNA of the CDR3: TGTGCCAGCAGCTTATACCCCCGGGCGGCAGCGGCCGACACAGATACGCAGTATTTT. Full variable domain (outside the CDR3, taken from reference TRBV11-2 and TRBJ2-3): EAGVAQSPRYKIIEKRQSVAFWCNPISGHATLYWYQQILGQGPKLLIQFQNNGVVDDSQLPKDRFSAERLKGVDSTLKIQPAKLEDSAVYLCASSLYPRAAAADTDTQYFGPGTRLTVL.

At least ten counts were recorded for this clonotype. V gene TRBV20-1 combines with J gene TRBJ2-1, with 10 nucleotides matching TRBD2. CDR1 and CDR2 (germline): DFQATT, SNEGSKA (reference sequence). The CDR3 length is 14 residues. V dropped 5 bases and J dropped 2; count of bases not matched to a gene: 3. The CDR3 loop reads CSAPLAGAYNEQFF. In DNA form, the CDR3 reads TGCAGTGCTCCTCTAGCGGGAGCCTACAATGAGCAGTTCTTC.

This CDR3 is CASSGLNEQYF. The CDR3 DNA follows: TGTGCCAGCAGTGGTTTAAACGAGCAGTACTTC. The rearrangement joins TRBV2 to TRBJ2-7; no clear D. Germline CDR1 SNHLY, CDR2 FYNNEI. Trimming took 4 bases from V and 5 from J, leaving 6 bases between them. The CDR3 spans 11 residues.

This clonotype has more than one count but fewer than ten. The chain has TRBV7-8 and TRBJ2-3, with D perhaps TRBD2 (5 bases). Germline CDR1 reads SGHVS; CDR2 reads FQNEAQ. V was clipped by 1 base and J by 3 bases, with 17 bases between them. The CDR3 consists of 17 residues. CDR3 bases: TGTGCCAGCAGCTTAGTGGACTCACGATGGATGACAGATACGCAGTATTTT. Its protein product is CASSLVDSRWMTDTQYF.

This clonotype was observed a handful of times. The genes are TRBV29-1 and TRBJ2-2; unclear D gene. The CDR3 runs 12 residues. CDR1 SQVTM and CDR2 ANQGSEA come from the germline V gene. Trimming stripped 8 bases from V and 6 bases from J, with 13 bases between. DNA of the CDR3: TGCAGCTCACTCGACGGGTCCGGGGAGCTGTTTTTT. Its translation is CSSLDGSGELFF.

In its sample, this clonotype was seen many times. The chain joins TRBV4-1 to TRBJ2-7; 9 nucleotides line up with TRBD2. The CDR3 totals 15 residues. Germline values: CDR1 MGHRA, CDR2 YSYEKL. V lost 2 bases, J lost 6 bases, and 8 bases stayed unmatched. CDR3 DNA: TGCGCCAGCAGCCAATTCCCAGCGGGAGGAAGCGAGCAGTACTTC. It encodes CASSQFPAGGSEQYF.

This clonotype was counted at least ten times. The chain combines TRBV6-5 with TRBJ2-6, with unresolved D. This CDR3 contains 16 residues. Germline CDR1 and CDR2: MNHEY and SVGAGI. The V and J ends lost 0 bases and 4 bases respectively, with 10 bases between them. CDR3 sequence reads: CASSYSQGYGANVLTF. The CDR3 region has the DNA TGTGCCAGCAGTTACTCGCAAGGGTACGGGGCCAACGTCCTGACTTTC.

This chain connects TRBV29-1 to TRBJ2-7, with 14 bases identical to TRBD2. Germline V CDR1 and CDR2: SQVTM, ANQGSEA. The CDR3 runs to 14 residues. Trimming cost V 6 bases and J 4 bases; bases outside gene matches: 5. The CDR3 protein is CSVGLAGGRYEQYF. The CDR3 region has the DNA TGCAGCGTCGGACTAGCGGGAGGTCGGTACGAGCAGTACTTC.

The J gene is TRBJ1-5, the V gene TRBV20-1; TRBD1 matches at 8 bases. CDR1 is DFQATT, CDR2 SNEGSKA, per germline (reference sequence). This CDR3 has 14 residues. V trimming: 2 bases; J trimming: 7 bases; junction bases outside the gene matches: 7. For the CDR3, the DNA is TGCAGTGCTAGATCAGGACAGGGACGGCAGCCCCAGCATTTT. This translates into CSARSGQGRQPQHF.

This clonotype has a handful of counts. The chain is built from TRBV7-9 and TRBJ2-5; possibly TRBD2 for D (5 bases). The V end was cut by 1 base, the J end by 3 bases, with 15 bases between. This CDR3 is 16 amino acids long. Germline values: CDR1 SEHNR, CDR2 FQNEAQ (reference sequence). CDR3 sequence reads: CASSLGPRVEEETQYF. The CDR3 region has the DNA TGTGCCAGCAGCTTAGGTCCCCGTGTGGAGGAAGAGACCCAGTACTTC.

This clonotype was counted only a few times. This chain connects TRBV2 to TRBJ1-4; D gene uncertain. Trimming shortened V by 4 bases and J by 0 bases, and 12 bases separated the two germline ends. The V gene's germline CDR1 is SNHLY and CDR2 FYNNEI. The CDR3 totals 16 residues. The chain's CDR3 is CASSVYYLTTNEKLFF. The CDR3 DNA follows: TGTGCCAGCAGTGTCTACTACCTCACAACTAATGAAAAACTGTTTTTT.

This clonotype was seen a handful of times. V is TRBV28 and J is TRBJ2-2; D is undetermined. There are 14 residues in the CDR3. Germline V gene lookup returns CDR1 MDHEN and CDR2 SYDVKM. V lost 4 bases and J lost 1, with 7 bases in between. CDR3 coding DNA: TGTGCCAGCAGTTACCCAGGGAACACCGGGGAGCTGTTTTTT. This gives the protein CASSYPGNTGELFF. Complete variable domain (other parts from reference TRBV28 and TRBJ2-2): DVKVTQSSRYLVKRTGEKVFLECVQDMDHENMFWYRQDPGLGLRLIYFSYDVKMKEKGDIPEGYSVSREKKERFSLILESASTNQTSMYLCASSYPGNTGELFFGEGSRLTVL.

This clonotype was counted at least ten times. The J gene is TRBJ1-2, the V gene TRBV2; the D gene is possibly TRBD1 (6 bases). The CDR3 totals 13 residues. V gave up 7 bases and J gave up 1 base, with 10 bases separating them. Germline CDR1 is SNHLY and CDR2 is FYNNEI. The DNA of the CDR3 is TGTGCCAGCACCCGGGACAATAACTATGGCTACACCTTC. It translates to CASTRDNNYGYTF. The complete variable domain, with remaining parts taken from reference TRBV2 and TRBJ1-2, reads EPEVTQTPSHQVTQMGQEVILRCVPISNHLYFYWYRQILGQKVEFLVSFYNNEISEKSEIFDDQFSVERPDGSNFTLKIRSTKLEDSAMYFCASTRDNNYGYTFGSGTRLTVV.